The entry below gives a single T cell receptor beta chain sequence along with its context. Here immunoSEQ multiplex PCR was the method, and the copy in TCRdb shows in-frame clones only, minus some. This table has over 20,000 clones, about 83% appearing once. The source of the sample is a study of OX40 agonist ivuxolimab in advanced cancers. V dropped 3 bases and J dropped 2 bases, with 11 bases sitting between them. CDR3 length equals 14 residues. Germline values: CDR1 SGHAT, CDR2 FQNNGV. The clonotype was recovered from an adult with an advanced solid tumor such as melanoma, head and neck, liver or kidney cancer. This chain joins TRBV11-2 and TRBJ2-7; tentatively, D is TRBD2 (5 bases). Sample: CD4+ or CD8+ T cells sorted from blood, taken in a trial of the OX40 agonist ivuxolimab. CDR3 nucleotides: TGTGCCAGCAGCTTCCCCGGACTGACCTACGAGCAGTACTTC. Its translation: CASSFPGLTYEQYF.